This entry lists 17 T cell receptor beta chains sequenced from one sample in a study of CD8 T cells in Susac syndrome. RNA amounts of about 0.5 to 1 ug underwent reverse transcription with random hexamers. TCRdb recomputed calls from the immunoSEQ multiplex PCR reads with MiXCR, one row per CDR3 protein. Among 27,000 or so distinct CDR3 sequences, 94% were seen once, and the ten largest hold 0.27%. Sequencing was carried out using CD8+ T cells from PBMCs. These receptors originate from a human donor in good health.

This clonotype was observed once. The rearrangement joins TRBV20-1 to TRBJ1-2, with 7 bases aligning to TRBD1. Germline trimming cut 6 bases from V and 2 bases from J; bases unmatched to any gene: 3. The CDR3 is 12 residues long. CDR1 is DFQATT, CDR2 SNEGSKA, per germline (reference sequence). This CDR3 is CSATGANYGYTF. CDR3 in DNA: TGCAGTGCCACAGGGGCGAACTATGGCTACACCTTC.

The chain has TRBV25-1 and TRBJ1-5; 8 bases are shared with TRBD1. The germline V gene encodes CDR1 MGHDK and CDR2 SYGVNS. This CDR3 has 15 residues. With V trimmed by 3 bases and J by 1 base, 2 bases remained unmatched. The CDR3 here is CASSDGQGSNQPQHF. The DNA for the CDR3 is TGTGCCAGCAGTGACGGACAGGGAAGCAATCAGCCCCAGCATTTT.

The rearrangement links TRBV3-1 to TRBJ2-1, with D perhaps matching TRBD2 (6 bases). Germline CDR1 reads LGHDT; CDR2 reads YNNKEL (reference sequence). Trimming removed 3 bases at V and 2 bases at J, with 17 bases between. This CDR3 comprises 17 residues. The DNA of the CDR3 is TGTGCCAGCAGCCAGCTGAGCGGGTACGAGCCCTACAATGAGCAGTTCTTC. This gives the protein CASSQLSGYEPYNEQFF.

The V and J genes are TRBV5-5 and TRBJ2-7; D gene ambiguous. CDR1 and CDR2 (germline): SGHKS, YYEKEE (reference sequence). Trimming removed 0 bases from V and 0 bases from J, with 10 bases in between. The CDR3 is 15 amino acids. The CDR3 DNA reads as TGTGCCAGCAGCTTGGCTTTTGGGTACTCCTACGAGCAGTACTTC. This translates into CASSLAFGYSYEQYF.

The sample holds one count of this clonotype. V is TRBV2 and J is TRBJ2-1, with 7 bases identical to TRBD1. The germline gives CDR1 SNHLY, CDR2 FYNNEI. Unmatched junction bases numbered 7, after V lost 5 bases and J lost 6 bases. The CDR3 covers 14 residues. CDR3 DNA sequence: TGTGCCAGCAGTCCGGGACAGTTCCGCAATGAGCAGTTCTTC. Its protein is CASSPGQFRNEQFF.

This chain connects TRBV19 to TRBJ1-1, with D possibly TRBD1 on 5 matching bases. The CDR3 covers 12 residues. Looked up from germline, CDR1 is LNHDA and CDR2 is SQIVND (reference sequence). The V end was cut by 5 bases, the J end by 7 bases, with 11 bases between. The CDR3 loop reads CASSLGENEAFF. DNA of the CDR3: TGTGCCAGTAGTTTGGGGGAGAATGAAGCTTTCTTT.

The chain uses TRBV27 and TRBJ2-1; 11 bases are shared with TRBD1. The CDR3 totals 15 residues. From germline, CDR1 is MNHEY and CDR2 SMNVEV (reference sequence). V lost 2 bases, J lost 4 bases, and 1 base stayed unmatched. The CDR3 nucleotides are TGTGCCAGCAGTTTAGGGACAGGGGGTTACAATGAGCAGTTCTTC. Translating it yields CASSLGTGGYNEQFF.

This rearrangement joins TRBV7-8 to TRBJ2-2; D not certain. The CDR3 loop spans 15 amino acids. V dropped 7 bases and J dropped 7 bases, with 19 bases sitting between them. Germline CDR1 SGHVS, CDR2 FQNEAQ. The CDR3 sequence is CASTSLGQAIGELFF. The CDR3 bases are TGTGCCAGCACCAGCTTAGGCCAGGCGATCGGGGAGCTGTTTTTT.

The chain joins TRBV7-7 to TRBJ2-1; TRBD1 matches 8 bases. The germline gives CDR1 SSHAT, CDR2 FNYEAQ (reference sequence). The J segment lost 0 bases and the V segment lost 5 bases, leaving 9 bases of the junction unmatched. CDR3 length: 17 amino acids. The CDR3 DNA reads TGTGCCAGCAGCCGCCATTGGACAGGGAGCTCCTACAATGAGCAGTTCTTC. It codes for CASSRHWTGSSYNEQFF.

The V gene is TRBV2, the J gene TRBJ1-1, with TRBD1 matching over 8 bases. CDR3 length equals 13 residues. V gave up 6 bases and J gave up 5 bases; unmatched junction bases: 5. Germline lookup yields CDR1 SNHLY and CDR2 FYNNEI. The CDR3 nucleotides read TGTGCCAGCAGGGACAGGGATGGAACTGAAGCTTTCTTT. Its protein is CASRDRDGTEAFF.

The CDR3 DNA sequence: TGCGCCAGCTCCTGGACTTCTTTTAACTATGGCTACACCTTC. Translating it yields CASSWTSFNYGYTF. This sequence joins TRBV4-3 and TRBJ1-2, with D hard to call. The germline V and J ends were trimmed by 8 bases and 1 base, with 14 bases remaining between them. The germline gives CDR1 LGHNA, CDR2 YSLEER. This CDR3 spans 14 amino acids.

The CDR3 DNA reads as TGTGCCAGCAGCTTAGGGCAGCGGGGGCCCAACACCGGGGAGCTGTTTTTT. Its protein product is CASSLGQRGPNTGELFF. The chain recombines TRBV7-2 with TRBJ2-2; 8 nucleotides match TRBD2. The CDR3 is made up of 17 amino acids. The germline gives CDR1 SGHTA, CDR2 FQGNSA. J lost 2 bases, V lost 1 base, and 6 bases had no gene match.

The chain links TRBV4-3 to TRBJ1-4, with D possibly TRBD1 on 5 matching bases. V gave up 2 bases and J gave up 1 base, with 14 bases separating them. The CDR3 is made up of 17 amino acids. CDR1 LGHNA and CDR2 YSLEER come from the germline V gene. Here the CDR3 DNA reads TGCGCCAGCAGCCAACGTCCCGGGACGGTAACTAATGAAAAACTGTTTTTT. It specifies CASSQRPGTVTNEKLFF.

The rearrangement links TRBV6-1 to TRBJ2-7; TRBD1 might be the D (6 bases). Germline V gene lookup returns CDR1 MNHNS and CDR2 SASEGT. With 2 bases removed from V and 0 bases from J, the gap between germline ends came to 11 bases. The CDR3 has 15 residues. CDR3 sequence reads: CASSEWGQSSYEQYF. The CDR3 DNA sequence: TGTGCCAGCAGTGAATGGGGGCAGTCCTCCTACGAGCAGTACTTC.

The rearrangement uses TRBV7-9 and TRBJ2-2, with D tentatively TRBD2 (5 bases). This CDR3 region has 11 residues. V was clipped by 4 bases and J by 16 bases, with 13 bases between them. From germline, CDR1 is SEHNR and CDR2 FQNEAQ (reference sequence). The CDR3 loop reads CASSSSGLGFF. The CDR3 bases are TGTGCCAGCAGCTCGAGCGGACTGGGGTTTTTT.

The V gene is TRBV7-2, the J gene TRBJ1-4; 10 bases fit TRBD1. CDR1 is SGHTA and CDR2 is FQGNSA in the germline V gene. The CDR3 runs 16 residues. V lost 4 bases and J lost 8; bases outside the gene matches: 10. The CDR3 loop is CASSSGGTGAREKLFF. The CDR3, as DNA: TGTGCCAGCAGCTCGGGGGGGACAGGGGCTAGAGAAAAACTGTTTTTT. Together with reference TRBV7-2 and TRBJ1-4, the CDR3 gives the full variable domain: GAGVSQSPSNKVTEKGKDVELRCDPISGHTALYWYRQSLGQGLEFLIYFQGNSAPDKSGLPSDRFSAERTGGSVSTLTIQRTQQEDSAVYLCASSSGGTGAREKLFFGSGTQLSVL.

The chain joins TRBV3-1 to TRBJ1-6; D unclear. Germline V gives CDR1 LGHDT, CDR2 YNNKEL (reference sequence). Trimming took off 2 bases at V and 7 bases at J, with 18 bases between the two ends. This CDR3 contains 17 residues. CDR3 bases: TGTGCCAGCAGCCAACCCGTAGAGGCTCCGGGGAATTCACCCCTCCACTTT. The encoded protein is CASSQPVEAPGNSPLHF.